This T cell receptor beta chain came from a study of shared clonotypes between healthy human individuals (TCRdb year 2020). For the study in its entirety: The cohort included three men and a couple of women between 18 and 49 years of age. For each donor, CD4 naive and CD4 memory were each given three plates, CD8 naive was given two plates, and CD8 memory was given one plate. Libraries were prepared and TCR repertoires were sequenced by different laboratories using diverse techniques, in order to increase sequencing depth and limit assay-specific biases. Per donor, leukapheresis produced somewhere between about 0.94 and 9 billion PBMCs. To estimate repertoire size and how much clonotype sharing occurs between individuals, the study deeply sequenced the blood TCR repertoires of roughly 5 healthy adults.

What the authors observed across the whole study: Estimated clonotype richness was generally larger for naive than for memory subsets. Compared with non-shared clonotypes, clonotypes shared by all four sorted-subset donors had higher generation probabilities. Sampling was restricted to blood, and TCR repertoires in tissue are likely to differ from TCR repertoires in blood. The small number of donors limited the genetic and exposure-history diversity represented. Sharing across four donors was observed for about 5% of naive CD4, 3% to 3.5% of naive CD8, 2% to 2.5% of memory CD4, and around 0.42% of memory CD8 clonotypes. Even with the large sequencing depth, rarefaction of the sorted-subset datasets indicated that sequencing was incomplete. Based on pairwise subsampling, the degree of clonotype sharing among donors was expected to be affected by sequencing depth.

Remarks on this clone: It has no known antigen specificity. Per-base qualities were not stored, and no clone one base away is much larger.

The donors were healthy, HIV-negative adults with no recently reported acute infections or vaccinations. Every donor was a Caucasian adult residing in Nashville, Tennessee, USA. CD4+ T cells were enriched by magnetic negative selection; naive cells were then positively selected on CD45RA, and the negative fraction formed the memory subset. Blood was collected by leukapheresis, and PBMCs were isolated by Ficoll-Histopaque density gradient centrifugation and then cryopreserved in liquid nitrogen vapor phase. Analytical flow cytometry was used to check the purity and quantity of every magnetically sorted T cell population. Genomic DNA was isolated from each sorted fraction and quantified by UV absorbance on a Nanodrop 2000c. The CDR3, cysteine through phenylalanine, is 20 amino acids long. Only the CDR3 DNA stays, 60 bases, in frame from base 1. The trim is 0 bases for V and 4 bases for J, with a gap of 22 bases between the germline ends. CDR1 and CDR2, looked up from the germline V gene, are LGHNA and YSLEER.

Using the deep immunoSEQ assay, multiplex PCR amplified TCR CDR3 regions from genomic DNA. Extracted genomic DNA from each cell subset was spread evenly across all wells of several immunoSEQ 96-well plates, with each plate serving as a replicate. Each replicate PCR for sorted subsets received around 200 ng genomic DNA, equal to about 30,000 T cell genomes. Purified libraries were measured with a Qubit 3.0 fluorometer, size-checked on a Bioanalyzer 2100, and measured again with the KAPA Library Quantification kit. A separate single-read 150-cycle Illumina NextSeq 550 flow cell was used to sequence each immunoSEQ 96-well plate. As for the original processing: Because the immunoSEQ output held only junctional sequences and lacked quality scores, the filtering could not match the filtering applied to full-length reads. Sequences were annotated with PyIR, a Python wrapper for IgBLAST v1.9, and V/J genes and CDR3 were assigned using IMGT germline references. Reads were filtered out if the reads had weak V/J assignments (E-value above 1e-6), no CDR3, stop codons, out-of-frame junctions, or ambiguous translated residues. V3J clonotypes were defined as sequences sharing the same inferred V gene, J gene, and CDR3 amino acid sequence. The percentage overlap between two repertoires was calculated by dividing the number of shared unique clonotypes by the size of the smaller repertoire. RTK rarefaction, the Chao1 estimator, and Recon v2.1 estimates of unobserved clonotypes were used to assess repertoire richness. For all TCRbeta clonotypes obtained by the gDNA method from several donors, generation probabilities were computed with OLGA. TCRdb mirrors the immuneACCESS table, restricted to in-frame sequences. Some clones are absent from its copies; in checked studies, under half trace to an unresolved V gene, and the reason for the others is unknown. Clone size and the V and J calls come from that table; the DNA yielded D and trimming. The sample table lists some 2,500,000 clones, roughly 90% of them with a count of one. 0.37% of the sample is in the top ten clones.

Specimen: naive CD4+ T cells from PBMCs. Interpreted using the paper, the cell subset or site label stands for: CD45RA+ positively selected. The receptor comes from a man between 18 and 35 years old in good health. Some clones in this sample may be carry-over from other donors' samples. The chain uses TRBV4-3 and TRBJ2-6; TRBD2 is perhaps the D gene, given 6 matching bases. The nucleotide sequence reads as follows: TGCGCCAGCAGCCAAGAGACACCGGGACTGCTCTCTTGGGGGGCCAACGTCCTGACTTTC. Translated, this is CASSQETPGLLSWGANVLTF.